The present T cell receptor (beta chain) was sequenced within a study of OX40 agonist ivuxolimab in advanced cancers. Some clones are missing from TCRdb's copy, which holds only in-frame ones; the method was immunoSEQ multiplex PCR. The profile covers 75,000 to 95,000 clones, with roughly 85% appearing a single time and roughly 3% taken by the ten largest. The CDR3 consists of 18 residues. V lost 1 base, J lost 1 base, and 8 bases stayed unmatched. Germline CDR1 SGHNT, CDR2 YENEEA. In regard to this clone: Its antigen is not identified.

Whole-study results and caveats: Within 6 weeks, CD4+ and CD8+ blood T cells expanded clonally at 0.1 to 3.0 mg/kg.

The V and J genes are TRBV11-3 and TRBJ2-1, with TRBD2 identical over 9 bases. The sequencing used CD4+ or CD8+ T cells sorted from blood, collected in a trial of the OX40 agonist ivuxolimab. The sequence came from an adult with an advanced solid tumor such as melanoma, head and neck, liver or kidney cancer. CDR3 loop: CASSLVLTSGPSYNEQFF. The CDR3 DNA follows: TGTGCCAGCAGCTTAGTGTTAACTAGCGGGCCTTCCTACAATGAGCAGTTCTTC. Looking up the rest from reference TRBV11-3 and TRBJ2-1 gives the full variable domain: EAGVVQSPRYKIIEKKQPVAFWCNPISGHNTLYWYLQNLGQGPELLIRYENEEAVDDSQLPKDRFSAERLKGVDSTLKIQPAELGDSAVYLCASSLVLTSGPSYNEQFFGPGTRLTVL.